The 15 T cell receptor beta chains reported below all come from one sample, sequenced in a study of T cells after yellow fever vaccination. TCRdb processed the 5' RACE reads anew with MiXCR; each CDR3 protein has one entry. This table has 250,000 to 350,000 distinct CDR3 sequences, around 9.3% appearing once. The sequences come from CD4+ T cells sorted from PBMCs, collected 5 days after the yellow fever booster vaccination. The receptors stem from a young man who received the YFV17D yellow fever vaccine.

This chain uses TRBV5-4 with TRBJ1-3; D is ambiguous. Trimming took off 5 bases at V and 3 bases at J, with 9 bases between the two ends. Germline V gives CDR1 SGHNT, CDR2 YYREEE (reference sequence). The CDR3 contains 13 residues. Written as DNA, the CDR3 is TGTGCCAGCAGTATCTTAAGTGGAAACACCATATATTTT. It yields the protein CASSILSGNTIYF.

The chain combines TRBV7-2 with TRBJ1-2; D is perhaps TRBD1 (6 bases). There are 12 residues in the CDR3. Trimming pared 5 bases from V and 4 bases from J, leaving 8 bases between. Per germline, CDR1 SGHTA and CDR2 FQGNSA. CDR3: CASSKTGYGYTF. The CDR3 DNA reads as TGTGCCAGCAGCAAGACAGGCTATGGCTACACCTTC. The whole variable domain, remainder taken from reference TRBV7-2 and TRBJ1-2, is GAGVSQSPSNKVTEKGKDVELRCDPISGHTALYWYRQSLGQGLEFLIYFQGNSAPDKSGLPSDRFSAERTGGSVSTLTIQRTQQEDSAVYLCASSKTGYGYTFGSGTRLTVV.

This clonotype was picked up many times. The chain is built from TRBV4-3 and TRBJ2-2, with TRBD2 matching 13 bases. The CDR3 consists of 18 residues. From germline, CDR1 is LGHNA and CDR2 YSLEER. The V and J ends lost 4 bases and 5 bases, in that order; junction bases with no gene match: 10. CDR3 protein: CASSRGTGLAGNTGELFF. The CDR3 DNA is TGCGCCAGCAGCCGAGGAACGGGACTAGCGGGAAATACCGGGGAGCTGTTTTTT.

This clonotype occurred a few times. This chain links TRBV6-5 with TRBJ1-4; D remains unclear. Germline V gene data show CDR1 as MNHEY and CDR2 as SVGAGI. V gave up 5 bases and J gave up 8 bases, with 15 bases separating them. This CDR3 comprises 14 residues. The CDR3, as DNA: TGTGCCAGCAGTCGGACCTTGTTTCGGGAAAAACTGTTTTTT. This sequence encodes CASSRTLFREKLFF.

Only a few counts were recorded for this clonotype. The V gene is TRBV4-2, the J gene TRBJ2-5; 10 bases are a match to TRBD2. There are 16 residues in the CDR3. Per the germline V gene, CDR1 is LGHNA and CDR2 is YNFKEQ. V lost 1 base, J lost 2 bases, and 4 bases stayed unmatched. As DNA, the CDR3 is TGTGCCAGCAGCCAAGGAAATAGCGGGGGGCAAGAGACCCAGTACTTC. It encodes CASSQGNSGGQETQYF.

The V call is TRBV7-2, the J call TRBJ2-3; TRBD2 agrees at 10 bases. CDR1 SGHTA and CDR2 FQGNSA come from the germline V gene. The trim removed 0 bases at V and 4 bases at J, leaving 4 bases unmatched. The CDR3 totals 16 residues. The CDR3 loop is CASSLAILAGADTQYF. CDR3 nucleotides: TGTGCCAGCAGCTTAGCGATTCTAGCGGGGGCAGATACGCAGTATTTT.

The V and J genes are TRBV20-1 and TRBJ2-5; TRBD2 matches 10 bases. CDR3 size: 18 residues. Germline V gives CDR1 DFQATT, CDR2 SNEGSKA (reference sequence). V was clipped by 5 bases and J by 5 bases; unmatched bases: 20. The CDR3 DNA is TGCAGTGCTGATGGTAGCGGGGGGTTCTCAACTTGGGCGGAGACCCAGTACTTC. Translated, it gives CSADGSGGFSTWAETQYF.

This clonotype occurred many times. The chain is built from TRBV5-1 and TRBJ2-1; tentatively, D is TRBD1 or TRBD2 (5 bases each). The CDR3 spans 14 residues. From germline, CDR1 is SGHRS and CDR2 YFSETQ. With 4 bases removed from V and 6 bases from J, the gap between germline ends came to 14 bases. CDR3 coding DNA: TGCGCCAGCAGCATATGGGGGAGAGGCAATGAGCAGTTCTTC. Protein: CASSIWGRGNEQFF.

The CDR3 reads CASSLERGGFGELFF. The CDR3 nucleotides read TGTGCCAGCAGTTTGGAGCGGGGGGGCTTCGGGGAGCTGTTTTTT. The chain carries TRBV12-3 or TRBV12-4 and TRBJ2-2; TRBD2 aligns across 10 bases. J lost 7 bases, V lost 3 bases, and 5 bases had no gene match. The CDR3 has 15 residues.

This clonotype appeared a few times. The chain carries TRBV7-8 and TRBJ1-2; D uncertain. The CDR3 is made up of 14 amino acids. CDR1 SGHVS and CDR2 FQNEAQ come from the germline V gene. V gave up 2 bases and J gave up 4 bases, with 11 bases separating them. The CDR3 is CASSLTPQIYGYTF. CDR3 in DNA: TGTGCCAGCAGCTTAACCCCGCAAATCTATGGCTACACCTTC. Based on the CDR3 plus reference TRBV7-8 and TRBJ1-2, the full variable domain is GAGVSQSPRYKVAKRGQDVALRCDPISGHVSLFWYQQALGQGPEFLTYFQNEAQLDKSGLPSDRFFAERPEGSVSTLKIQRTQQEDSAVYLCASSLTPQIYGYTFGSGTRLTVV.

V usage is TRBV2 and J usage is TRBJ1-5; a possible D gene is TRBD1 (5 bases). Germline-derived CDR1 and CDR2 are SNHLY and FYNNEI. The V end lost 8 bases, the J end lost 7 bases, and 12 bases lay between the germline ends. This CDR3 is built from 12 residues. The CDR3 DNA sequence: TGTGCCAGCGGGGGGAGTGGGCAGCCCCAGCATTTT. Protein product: CASGGSGQPQHF.

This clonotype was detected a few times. CDR3 region: CASSFGRNTQYF. For the CDR3, the DNA is TGCGCCAGCAGCTTTGGTAGAAATACGCAGTATTTT. The rearrangement uses TRBV5-1 and TRBJ2-3, with D hard to call. The CDR3 length is 12 residues. Between the trimmed V and J ends, which lost 2 bases and 7 bases, there was a span of 8 bases. CDR1 is SGHRS, CDR2 YFSETQ, per germline.

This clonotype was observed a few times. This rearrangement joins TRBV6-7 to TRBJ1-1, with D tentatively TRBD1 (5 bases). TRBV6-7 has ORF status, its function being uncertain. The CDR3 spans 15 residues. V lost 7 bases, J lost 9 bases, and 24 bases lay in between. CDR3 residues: CASKGAKARPSKAFF. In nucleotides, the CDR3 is TGTGCCAGCAAAGGGGCCAAGGCCCGCCCTAGCAAAGCTTTCTTT.

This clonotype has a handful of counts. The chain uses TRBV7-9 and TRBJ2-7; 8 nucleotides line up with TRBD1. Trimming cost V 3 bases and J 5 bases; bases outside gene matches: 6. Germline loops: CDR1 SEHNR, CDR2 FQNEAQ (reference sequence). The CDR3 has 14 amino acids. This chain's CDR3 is CASSFGQGIDEQYF. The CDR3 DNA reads TGTGCCAGCAGCTTCGGACAGGGAATAGACGAGCAGTACTTC.

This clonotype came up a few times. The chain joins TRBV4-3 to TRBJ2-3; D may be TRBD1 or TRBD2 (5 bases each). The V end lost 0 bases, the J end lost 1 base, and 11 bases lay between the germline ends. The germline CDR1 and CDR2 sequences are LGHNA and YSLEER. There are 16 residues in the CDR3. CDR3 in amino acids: CASSQEARGGTDTQYF. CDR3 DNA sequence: TGCGCCAGCAGCCAAGAGGCGAGGGGAGGCACAGATACGCAGTATTTT.